The 8 T cell receptor beta chains in this list originate from one sample, sequenced in a study of T cell responses to AZD1222 COVID-19 vaccine. Only in-frame clones appear in the TCRdb table, and some are missing; sequencing was by immunoSEQ multiplex PCR. The table shows around 70,000 clones, with 70% to 90% occurring only once. Here the sequenced sample was peripheral blood, taken 28 days after the second AZD1222 dose. Every receptor here comes from an adult who received the AZD1222 COVID-19 vaccine.

This chain connects TRBV24-1 to TRBJ2-1; 7 nucleotides align to TRBD2. This CDR3 has 15 residues. Germline V gives CDR1 KGHDR, CDR2 SFDVKD. Trimming cost V 3 bases and J 5 bases; bases outside gene matches: 6. CDR3 region: CATSDHQRDHNEQFF. CDR3 coding DNA: TGTGCCACCAGTGATCACCAGCGGGACCACAATGAGCAGTTCTTC.

V usage is TRBV11-3 and J usage is TRBJ2-1; 8 nucleotides align to TRBD1. Looked up from germline, CDR1 is SGHNT and CDR2 is YENEEA. CDR3 size: 12 residues. The V and J ends lost 5 bases and 13 bases, in that order; junction bases with no gene match: 7. CDR3 loop: CASSPRQGQQFF. DNA of the CDR3: TGTGCCAGCAGCCCGAGACAGGGGCAACAGTTCTTC.

This chain connects TRBV18 to TRBJ1-1; D remains ambiguous. The V end was cut by 0 bases, the J end by 1 base, with 9 bases between. Germline V gene data show CDR1 as KGHSH and CDR2 as LQKENI. The CDR3 consists of 15 residues. The DNA for the CDR3 is TGTGCCAGCTCACCACCGGAGACACGGAACACTGAAGCTTTCTTT. Its translation is CASSPPETRNTEAFF.

The chain combines TRBV7-2 with TRBJ1-2; 8 bases fit TRBD1. CDR1 and CDR2 (germline): SGHTA, FQGNSA. Trimming took 1 base from V and 8 from J; bases not matched to a gene: 12. This CDR3 is 16 amino acids long. CDR3 sequence: CASSLGGDRSPKGYTF. CDR3 nucleotide sequence: TGTGCCAGCAGCTTAGGAGGGGACAGGAGCCCCAAGGGCTACACCTTC.

The chain is built from TRBV29-1 and TRBJ2-5; TRBD2 is a possible D gene (6 bases). This CDR3 region has 13 residues. V lost 7 bases to trimming and J lost 4 bases, with 16 bases between them. CDR1 is SQVTM and CDR2 is ANQGSEA in the germline V gene. The CDR3 reads CSAREPGGETQYF. CDR3 DNA sequence: TGCAGCGCACGGGAGCCCGGAGGAGAGACCCAGTACTTC.

This rearrangement joins TRBV7-2 to TRBJ1-3; possibly TRBD1 for D (5 bases). Trimming left V 5 bases short and J 5 bases short, with 16 bases between. The germline CDR1 and CDR2 sequences are SGHTA and FQGNSA. The CDR3 is 15 amino acids. As DNA, the CDR3 is TGTGCCAGCAGCCCTGACAGTCTCTTAAGAAACACCATATATTTT. Translating gives CASSPDSLLRNTIYF.

This clone was detected once. This chain connects TRBV6-5 to TRBJ1-2, with 9 bases fitting TRBD1. The germline CDR1 and CDR2 sequences are MNHEY and SVGAGI. This CDR3 comprises 11 residues. CDR3 sequence (DNA): TGTGAGGCGGGACAGGGCGACGGCTACACCTTC. The encoded protein is CEAGQGDGYTF.

This chain links TRBV11-2 with TRBJ2-1; D call uncertain. The CDR3 is 14 amino acids. Germline values: CDR1 SGHAT, CDR2 FQNNGV. V lost 1 base and J 4 bases, leaving 8 bases between the germline ends. For the CDR3, the DNA is TGTGCCAGCAGCTTAGGCAGAGCGTACAATGAGCAGTTCTTC. This translates into CASSLGRAYNEQFF.